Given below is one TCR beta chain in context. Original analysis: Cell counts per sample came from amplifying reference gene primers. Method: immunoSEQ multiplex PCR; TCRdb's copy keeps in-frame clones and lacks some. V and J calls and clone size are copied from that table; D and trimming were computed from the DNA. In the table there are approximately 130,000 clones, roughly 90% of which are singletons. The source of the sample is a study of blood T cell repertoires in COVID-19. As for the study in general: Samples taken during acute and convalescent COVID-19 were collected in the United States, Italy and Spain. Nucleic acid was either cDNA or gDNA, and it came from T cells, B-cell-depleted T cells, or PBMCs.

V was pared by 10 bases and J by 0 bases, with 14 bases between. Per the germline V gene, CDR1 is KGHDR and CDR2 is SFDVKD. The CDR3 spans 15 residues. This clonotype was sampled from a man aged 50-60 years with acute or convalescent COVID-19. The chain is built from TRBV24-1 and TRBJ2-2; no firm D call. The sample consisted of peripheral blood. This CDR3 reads CATGVTGTNTGELFF. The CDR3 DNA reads TGTGCCACAGGCGTCACGGGTACGAACACCGGGGAGCTGTTTTTT.